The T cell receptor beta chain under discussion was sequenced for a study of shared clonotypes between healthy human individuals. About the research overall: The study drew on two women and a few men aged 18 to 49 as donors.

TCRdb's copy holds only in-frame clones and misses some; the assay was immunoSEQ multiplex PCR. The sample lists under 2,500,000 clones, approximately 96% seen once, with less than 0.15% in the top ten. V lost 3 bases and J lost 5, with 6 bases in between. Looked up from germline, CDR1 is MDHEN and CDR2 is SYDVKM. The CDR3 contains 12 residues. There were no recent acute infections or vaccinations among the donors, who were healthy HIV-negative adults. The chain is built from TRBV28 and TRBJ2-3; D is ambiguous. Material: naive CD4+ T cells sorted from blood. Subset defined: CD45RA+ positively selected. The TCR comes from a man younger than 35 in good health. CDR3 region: CASSFFGDTQYF. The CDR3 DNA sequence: TGTGCCAGCAGTTTCTTTGGAGATACGCAGTATTTT.